The next 31 T cell receptor beta chains were all read from a single sample in a study of CD8+ T cells in alopecia areata. Treatment given: oral pan-JAK inhibitor, 5-10 mg twice daily. As the sequencing template, cDNA was produced by extracting RNA and reverse transcribing it. Repertoires were generated with immunoSEQ multiplex PCR, while TCRdb's copy carries only in-frame clones and drops some. The sample holds 150,000 to 250,000 clones, more than 45% seen once. Specimen: CD4+ T cells sorted from blood, collected at week 24, from a patient treated with tofacitinib. The receptors here all came from a human donor with alopecia areata.

Regarding this clone: At the DNA level, this CDR3 is encoded by other sequences in the same sample as well. The V call is TRBV29-1, the J call TRBJ1-2; D gene ambiguous. V gave up 2 bases and J gave up 5 bases, with 6 bases separating them. The CDR3 is made up of 11 amino acids. CDR1 SQVTM and CDR2 ANQGSEA come from the germline V gene. CDR3 amino acids: CSVESGYGYTF. CDR3 nucleotide sequence: TGCAGCGTTGAATCTGGGTATGGCTACACCTTC.

The J gene is TRBJ2-5, the V gene TRBV2; D may be TRBD1 (5 bases). CDR1 and CDR2 (germline): SNHLY, FYNNEI. V lost 8 bases to trimming and J lost 7 bases, with 11 bases between them. This CDR3 has 11 residues. The CDR3 sequence is CASRQYGTQYF. The DNA for the CDR3 is TGTGCCAGCCGACAGTATGGGACCCAGTACTTC.

The V call is TRBV19, the J call TRBJ1-5, with 11 positions matching TRBD1. The CDR3 sequence is 18 residues long. V was pared by 4 bases and J by 0 bases, with 8 bases of the junction left unmatched. Germline CDR1 is LNHDA and CDR2 is SQIVND (reference sequence). In DNA form, the CDR3 reads TGTGCCAGTAGTACCCGGGACAGGGGGAAATATAGCAATCAGCCCCAGCATTTT. It translates to CASSTRDRGKYSNQPQHF. The full variable domain, completed using reference TRBV19 and TRBJ1-5, is DGGITQSPKYLFRKEGQNVTLSCEQNLNHDAMYWYRQDPGQGLRLIYYSQIVNDFQKGDIAEGYSVSREKKESFPLTVTSAQKNPTAFYLCASSTRDRGKYSNQPQHFGDGTRLSIL.

This clone was detected only once. The chain joins TRBV7-3 to TRBJ2-1; D is possibly TRBD1 (5 bases). The CDR3 runs to 13 residues. V gave up 4 bases and J gave up 6 bases, with 10 bases separating them. Germline values: CDR1 SGHTA, CDR2 FQGTGA. CDR3 residues: CASSSGYGNEQFF. CDR3 sequence (DNA): TGTGCCAGCAGCTCAGGGTATGGCAATGAGCAGTTCTTC.

The J gene is TRBJ2-5, the V gene TRBV5-1; a possible D gene is TRBD1 (5 bases). Germline V gene data show CDR1 as SGHRS and CDR2 as YFSETQ. The CDR3 spans 14 residues. V shed 1 base and J shed 3 bases, with 10 bases lying between them. The CDR3 loop reads CASSLWTSEETQYF. CDR3 sequence (DNA): TGCGCCAGCAGCTTGTGGACATCCGAAGAGACCCAGTACTTC.

J is TRBJ2-2 and V is TRBV4-1, with 14 bases aligning to TRBD2. Germline CDR1 is MGHRA and CDR2 is YSYEKL. The CDR3 loop spans 18 amino acids. Trimming took 4 bases from V and 0 from J; bases not matched to a gene: 4. The CDR3 sequence is CASSLSGLAGANTGELFF. The CDR3 DNA reads TGCGCCAGCAGCCTTTCGGGACTAGCGGGGGCGAACACCGGGGAGCTGTTTTTT.

J is TRBJ2-7 and V is TRBV5-1; 7 positions agree with TRBD2. The J segment lost 9 bases and the V segment lost 4 bases, leaving 10 bases of the junction unmatched. CDR1 is SGHRS and CDR2 is YFSETQ in the germline V gene. This CDR3 has 13 amino acids. CDR3: CASSPGSGAGQYF. CDR3 nucleotide sequence: TGCGCCAGCAGCCCGGGAAGCGGGGCGGGGCAGTACTTC.

The chain carries TRBV4-3 and TRBJ1-5; 11 positions match TRBD1. The CDR3 has 17 amino acids. The trim removed 1 base at V and 3 bases at J, leaving 5 bases unmatched. CDR1 and CDR2 (germline): LGHNA, YSLEER. The CDR3: CASSQVLGQGANQPQHF. In DNA, the CDR3 is TGCGCCAGCAGCCAAGTTTTAGGACAGGGGGCCAATCAGCCCCAGCATTTT.

The chain combines TRBV29-1 with TRBJ1-4, with TRBD1 as a possible D gene (5 bases). Germline assignment: CDR1 SQVTM and CDR2 ANQGSEA. The CDR3 contains 12 residues. Trimming pared 6 bases from V and 8 bases from J, leaving 13 bases between. The CDR3 bases are TGCAGCGTCGGTGTCGGGGGGGAAAAACTGTTTTTT. Translation gives CSVGVGGEKLFF.

This chain uses TRBV5-1 with TRBJ2-2, with D maybe TRBD1 (6 bases). V dropped 4 bases and J dropped 4 bases, with 17 bases sitting between them. Germline-derived CDR1 and CDR2 are SGHRS and YFSETQ. The CDR3 is 16 residues long. CDR3 DNA sequence: TGCGCCAGCAGCCGAAACAGGGATTCGGGCACCGGGGAGCTGTTTTTT. As protein: CASSRNRDSGTGELFF.

The chain is built from TRBV4-2 and TRBJ2-3, with 8 bases aligning to TRBD2. From germline, CDR1 is LGHNA and CDR2 YNFKEQ. Losses at the gene ends were 3 bases for V and 6 bases for J; bases not matched to a gene: 17. This CDR3 region has 18 residues. The CDR3 reads CASSHTPPGLGGSDTQYF. The CDR3 DNA follows: TGTGCCAGCAGCCATACTCCTCCGGGACTAGGGGGAAGTGATACGCAGTATTTT.

This clone has a handful of counts. The chain carries TRBV9 and TRBJ1-2; TRBD1 aligns across 9 bases. V trimming: 3 bases; J trimming: 5 bases; junction bases outside the gene matches: 8. This CDR3 has 15 residues. Germline CDR1 SGDLS, CDR2 YYNGEE. The CDR3 reads CASSEGTGKSYGYTF. As DNA, the CDR3 is TGTGCCAGCAGCGAGGGGACAGGGAAGTCATATGGCTACACCTTC. The whole variable domain, remainder taken from reference TRBV9 and TRBJ1-2, is DSGVTQTPKHLITATGQRVTLRCSPRSGDLSVYWYQQSLDQGLQFLIQYYNGEERAKGNILERFSAQQFPDLHSELNLSSLELGDSALYFCASSEGTGKSYGYTFGSGTRLTVV.

The V and J genes are TRBV19 and TRBJ1-5; D perhaps matches TRBD1 (5 bases). Germline V gene lookup returns CDR1 LNHDA and CDR2 SQIVND (reference sequence). There are 14 residues in the CDR3. The ends were cut back, 5 bases at V and 6 bases at J, with 14 bases in the middle. CDR3 in DNA: TGTGCCAGTAGTCCCCGGGGCCCGGGTCAGCCCCAGCATTTT. Amino acids: CASSPRGPGQPQHF.

J is TRBJ2-5 and V is TRBV7-9; 11 bases match TRBD1. Germline CDR1 reads SEHNR; CDR2 reads FQNEAQ (reference sequence). Trimming took 5 bases from V and 3 from J; bases not matched to a gene: 5. This CDR3 region has 15 residues. CDR3 nucleotide sequence: TGTGCCAGCAGCCTGGGGACAGGGGGGAAAGAGACCCAGTACTTC. Its protein is CASSLGTGGKETQYF. The variable domain in full, completed from reference TRBV7-9 and TRBJ2-5, reads DTGVSQNPRHKITKRGQNVTFRCDPISEHNRLYWYRQTLGQGPEFLTYFQNEAQLEKSRLLSDRFSAERPKGSFSTLEIQRTEQGDSAMYLCASSLGTGGKETQYFGPGTRLLVL.

This clone was counted a few times. This sequence joins TRBV4-1 and TRBJ1-5, with no clear D. Germline CDR1 reads MGHRA; CDR2 reads YSYEKL. Trimming shortened V by 1 base and J by 5 bases, and 15 bases separated the two germline ends. The CDR3 consists of 16 residues. Here the CDR3 DNA reads TGCGCCAGCAGCCAAGTCAACGTACAGCCGGATCAGCCCCAGCATTTT. Protein product: CASSQVNVQPDQPQHF.

This CDR3 is CASSQDKAGGTEAFF. The DNA of the CDR3 is TGCGCCAGCAGCCAAGATAAAGCAGGGGGGACTGAAGCTTTCTTT. The chain uses TRBV4-3 and TRBJ1-1; the match to TRBD1 covers 7 bases. The CDR3 runs 15 residues. Germline CDR1 and CDR2: LGHNA and YSLEER. V was pared by 0 bases and J by 5 bases, with 6 bases of the junction left unmatched.

The V and J genes are TRBV7-9 and TRBJ2-5; the match to TRBD1 covers 9 bases. Germline-derived CDR1 and CDR2 are SEHNR and FQNEAQ (reference sequence). Losses at the gene ends were 3 bases for V and 3 bases for J; bases not matched to a gene: 5. This CDR3 comprises 15 residues. This chain's CDR3 is CASSFGGTGKETQYF. The CDR3 bases are TGTGCCAGCAGCTTTGGGGGGACAGGGAAAGAGACCCAGTACTTC.

This clone has only a few counts. The chain joins TRBV28 to TRBJ2-7, with a possible D match to TRBD2 (5 bases). The CDR3 has 14 amino acids. Germline values: CDR1 MDHEN, CDR2 SYDVKM. Trimming removed 1 base at V and 3 bases at J, with 10 bases between. CDR3 amino acids: CASSLLDRGYEQYF. In DNA, the CDR3 is TGTGCCAGCAGTTTATTGGATCGGGGCTACGAGCAGTACTTC.

The chain combines TRBV4-3 with TRBJ2-7, with TRBD2 identical over 8 bases. This CDR3 has 15 amino acids. V lost 1 base and J lost 5; bases outside the gene matches: 7. Germline V CDR1 and CDR2: LGHNA, YSLEER. The CDR3 protein is CASSQVAGGAHEQYF. In nucleotides, the CDR3 is TGCGCCAGCAGCCAAGTCGCGGGAGGTGCCCACGAGCAGTACTTC.

The CDR3 protein is CASSPTTDNTEAFF. In nucleotides, the CDR3 is TGTGCCAGCTCACCCACGACGGATAACACTGAAGCTTTCTTT. The chain employs TRBV18 and TRBJ1-1; D is unclear. This CDR3 has 14 amino acids. Germline values: CDR1 KGHSH, CDR2 LQKENI. With 3 bases removed from V and 2 bases from J, the gap between germline ends came to 10 bases.

This clone appeared a few times. The J gene is TRBJ2-3, the V gene TRBV7-9; 8 nucleotides line up with TRBD2. CDR3 length: 14 amino acids. Trimming took 4 bases from V and 1 from J; bases not matched to a gene: 1. Germline V CDR1 and CDR2: SEHNR, FQNEAQ (reference sequence). CDR3 region: CASSSTSGTDTQYF. CDR3 in DNA: TGTGCCAGCAGCTCGACTAGCGGCACAGATACGCAGTATTTT.

This chain joins TRBV29-1 and TRBJ2-6; the D is unclear. Germline CDR1 and CDR2: SQVTM and ANQGSEA. The CDR3 covers 13 residues. Trimming took off 5 bases at V and 0 bases at J, with 5 bases between the two ends. CDR3 coding DNA: TGCAGCGTTTCCGGCTCTGGGGCCAACGTCCTGACTTTC. Protein sequence: CSVSGSGANVLTF.

The V call is TRBV18, the J call TRBJ2-7, with D maybe TRBD2 (6 bases). This CDR3 is 14 amino acids long. Deletions cut 0 bases from V and 2 bases from J, with 8 bases between. Germline CDR1 KGHSH, CDR2 LQKENI. This chain's CDR3 is CASSPPEGAYEQYF. DNA of the CDR3: TGTGCCAGCTCACCACCGGAGGGTGCCTACGAGCAGTACTTC. Complete variable domain (other parts from reference TRBV18 and TRBJ2-7): NAGVMQNPRHLVRRRGQEARLRCSPMKGHSHVYWYRQLPEEGLKFMVYLQKENIIDESGMPKERFSAEFPKEGPSILRIQQVVRGDSAAYFCASSPPEGAYEQYFGPGTRLTVT.

The CDR3 sequence is CASSFQAASSYNEQFF. The DNA for the CDR3 is TGCGCCAGCAGCTTCCAAGCGGCCAGCTCCTACAATGAGCAGTTCTTC. The V call is TRBV5-1, the J call TRBJ2-1, with D possibly being TRBD2 (5 bases). This CDR3 has 16 amino acids. The germline V and J ends were trimmed by 2 bases and 0 bases, with 12 bases remaining between them. From germline, CDR1 is SGHRS and CDR2 YFSETQ.

The rearrangement uses TRBV15 and TRBJ1-1, with D hard to call. The CDR3 spans 15 residues. The V end lost 0 bases, the J end lost 0 bases, and 8 bases lay between the germline ends. Germline CDR1 reads LNHNV; CDR2 reads YYDKDF (reference sequence). CDR3 in DNA: TGTGCCACCAGCAGAGATTCTGGCTTGAACACTGAAGCTTTCTTT. This translates into CATSRDSGLNTEAFF.

V and J are TRBV18 and TRBJ2-5; D not certain. V was shortened by 4 bases and J by 3 bases, with 3 bases between the two germline ends. The length of the CDR3 is 11 residues. Germline CDR1 and CDR2: KGHSH and LQKENI. The CDR3 here is CASSQKETQYF. The CDR3 DNA sequence: TGTGCCAGCTCACAAAAAGAGACCCAGTACTTC.

This chain joins TRBV19 and TRBJ1-5; TRBD1 aligns across 7 bases. The CDR3 totals 15 residues. Per germline, CDR1 LNHDA and CDR2 SQIVND (reference sequence). V was pared by 2 bases and J by 7 bases, with 8 bases of the junction left unmatched. The DNA for the CDR3 is TGTGCCAGTAGTATAACTAAGGGGGCAAGGCAGCCCCAGCATTTT. This translates into CASSITKGARQPQHF.

This clone was counted once. This chain uses TRBV5-6 with TRBJ1-6; TRBD1 aligns across 9 bases. Trimming removed 4 bases from V and 7 bases from J; junction bases left unmatched: 6. The CDR3 consists of 15 residues. From germline, CDR1 is SGHDT and CDR2 YYEEEE. The CDR3 loop is CASSPRDRVNSPLHF. CDR3 coding DNA: TGTGCCAGCAGCCCCCGGGACAGGGTCAATTCACCCCTCCACTTT.

This chain links TRBV11-2 with TRBJ1-2, with D possibly matching TRBD1 (6 bases). V lost 5 bases and J lost 4, with 26 bases in between. CDR3 length equals 18 residues. Germline V gene sequence: CDR1 SGHAT, CDR2 FQNNGV. CDR3 protein: CASSPRRGGGPSIYGYTF. The CDR3 region has the DNA TGTGCCAGCAGCCCCCGAAGGGGCGGGGGCCCCTCGATCTATGGCTACACCTTC.

The chain is built from TRBV6-5 and TRBJ2-5; perhaps TRBD1 as D (7 bases). With 0 bases removed from V and 7 bases from J, the gap between germline ends came to 9 bases. The CDR3 runs 13 residues. From germline, CDR1 is MNHEY and CDR2 SVGAGI. This CDR3 is CASSYSQGGTQYF. The CDR3 nucleotides are TGTGCCAGCAGTTACTCGCAGGGGGGGACCCAGTACTTC.

The chain links TRBV7-2 to TRBJ1-5; D is ambiguous. The CDR3 contains 14 residues. The V end was cut by 2 bases, the J end by 3 bases, with 8 bases between. Germline V gene lookup returns CDR1 SGHTA and CDR2 FQGNSA. CDR3 DNA sequence: TGTGCCAGCAGCTTACCGGATTACAATCAGCCCCAGCATTTT. Translated: CASSLPDYNQPQHF.